The next 5 T cell receptor beta chains were all read from a single sample in a study of T-cell memory formation after mild COVID-19 (dated by TCRdb to the early 2020s). The receptor library was made with 5' RACE. Sequencing instrument: Illumina NovaSeq 6000. TCRdb redid the processing of the public reads, applying fastp at Q25 and MiXCR, and retained in-frame beta chains. Here each entry gathers all rows of one CDR3 protein and keeps the most common genes and DNA. The sample contains approximately 100,000 distinct CDR3 sequences, 8.5% to 14% of them found a single time. About 40% of the sample is taken by the ten largest. The specimen was PBMCs or a T cell subset sorted from them (not recorded which). The origin of the receptors is a man aged 18-30 years who had mild COVID-19 (a few samples of this study predate the infection). The sample titles of this study are shuffled in the database, so cell type and time point are left out; the donor was told from shared clones.

This clonotype was recorded a few times. The chain recombines TRBV29-1 with TRBJ2-3; TRBD1 matches 8 bases. J lost 4 bases, V lost 2 bases, and 8 bases had no gene match. CDR3 length: 15 residues. CDR1 SQVTM and CDR2 ANQGSEA come from the germline V gene. The CDR3, as DNA: TGCAGCGTTGAATTTGGCAGGGGGCTCCCAGATACGCAGTATTTT. Translating it yields CSVEFGRGLPDTQYF.

In the case of this clonotype: At one of its ends the junction is not consistent with the germline gene, which may arise from a read error. The chain couples TRBV7-9 to TRBJ1-1, with TRBD1 as a possible D gene (6 bases). This CDR3 has 12 amino acids. Germline V gives CDR1 SEHNR, CDR2 FQNEAQ (reference sequence). In DNA, the CDR3 is TGTGCCAGCAGCCCCCGGACAGTTAATCCCGGTTTT. Its protein is CASSPRTVNPGF.

This clonotype has a count of ten or more. The CDR3 loop reads CATSKRTGDGEQFF. Written as DNA, the CDR3 is TGTGCCACCAGCAAACGGACCGGGGATGGTGAGCAGTTCTTC. The chain uses TRBV15 and TRBJ2-1, with a tentative D call TRBD2 (5 bases). The CDR3 totals 14 residues. The V gene lost 4 bases and the J gene lost 9 bases, with 16 bases spanning the gap. The germline gives CDR1 LNHNV, CDR2 YYDKDF (reference sequence). Variable domain in full (rest from reference TRBV15 and TRBJ2-1): DAMVIQNPRYQVTQFGKPVTLSCSQTLNHNVMYWYQQKSSQAPKLLFHYYDKDFNNEADTPDNFQSRRPNTSFCFLDIRSPGLGDTAMYLCATSKRTGDGEQFFGPGTRLTVL.

The rearrangement links TRBV27 to TRBJ2-1, with D perhaps matching TRBD2 (5 bases). Trimming pared 6 bases from V and 10 bases from J, leaving 19 bases between. The CDR3 covers 14 residues. Germline values: CDR1 MNHEY, CDR2 SMNVEV (reference sequence). CDR3 DNA: TGTGCCAGCAGCCCCCCTGTGGCGGGCGGAGAGCAGTTCTTC. It codes for CASSPPVAGGEQFF.

The chain is built from TRBV9 and TRBJ2-5, with 14 bases that match TRBD2. V trimming: 6 bases; J trimming: 5 bases; junction bases outside the gene matches: 6. The CDR3 runs to 15 residues. Germline loops: CDR1 SGDLS, CDR2 YYNGEE. DNA of the CDR3: TGTGCCAGCACCCCGACTAGCGGGGGGGCGGAGACCCAGTACTTC. Its protein is CASTPTSGGAETQYF. Full variable domain (rest looked up from reference TRBV9 and TRBJ2-5): DSGVTQTPKHLITATGQRVTLRCSPRSGDLSVYWYQQSLDQGLQFLIQYYNGEERAKGNILERFSAQQFPDLHSELNLSSLELGDSALYFCASTPTSGGAETQYFGPGTRLLVL.